The rows below give T cell receptor beta chains drawn from one sample of a study of cytomegalovirus exposure and HLA in healthy donors. Sequenced by immunoSEQ multiplex PCR; TCRdb stores in-frame clones only, minus some. The sample holds about 200,000 clones, about 77% seen once. The sequencing input was PBMCs. These TCRs come from a woman aged 25 to 39 in good health and CMV-seronegative. CDR3s leave out the opening cysteine and the closing phenylalanine or tryptophan.

j_call v_call cdr3_aa
TRBJ2-1 TRBV27 AGSREGPYNEQF
TRBJ2-2 TRBV7-9 SSSLVAQELF
TRBJ2-3 TRBV6-4 ASSDSAGSSTDTQY
TRBJ2-5 TRBV15 ATSRDPATRGTQY
TRBJ2-3 TRBV27 ASKKTRGGGTTDTQY
TRBJ2-2 TRBV5-1 ASSLWTVDTGELF
TRBJ1-4 TRBV4-3 ASSQTDTGWVEKLF
TRBJ2-1 TRBV5-8 ASSPALSLVDEQF
TRBJ2-4 TRBV19 ASTMRDRENIQY
TRBJ1-3 TRBV27 ASSFNRGNTIY
TRBJ2-5 TRBV19 ASSGRLAGMLETQY
TRBJ2-1 TRBV4-2 ASSRQRGNSYNEQF
TRBJ1-1 TRBV2 ASSDMGPRYTEAF
TRBJ2-5 TRBV4-1 ASSQGVGRTQETQY
TRBJ2-3 TRBV15 ATSRDRGGTPGTQY
TRBJ2-5 TRBV30 AWSPRDRGHVPETQY
TRBJ2-7 TRBV30 AWRSRGALWEQY
TRBJ2-7 TRBV28 ASSLYQATYEQY
TRBJ1-2 TRBV20-1 SVSGYGYT
TRBJ2-1 TRBV28 ASIPGTSGRVEQF
TRBJ2-7 TRBV5-5 ASSGEAGPLDYEQY
TRBJ1-2 TRBV30 AWRTTGFYGYT
TRBJ1-5 TRBV27 ASSPLQGFQPQH
TRBJ2-7 TRBV5-5 ASSLWAGSYEQY
TRBJ2-1 TRBV13 ASSLRPGLASSEQF
TRBJ2-2 TRBV10-3 AIMGNRDTGELF
TRBJ2-7 TRBV19 ASSIATGGSEQY
TRBJ2-1 TRBV4-1 ASSWTSAVGNEQF
TRBJ1-1 TRBV2 ASSAQGAGAF
TRBJ2-5 TRBV13 ASSIAGGPVWETQY
TRBJ1-2 TRBV7-9 ASSPDRYGYP
TRBJ1-1 TRBV5-1 ASSLDNRGNTEAF
TRBJ1-5 TRBV6-1 ASSVSRGQPQH
TRBJ2-4 TRBV6-1 ASSESAGTKNIQY
TRBJ2-1 TRBV19 ASSWGEANGEQF
TRBJ1-4 TRBV7-8 ASSSTRGKLF
TRBJ1-2 TRBV6-5 ASSYGTGGGYT
TRBJ1-5 TRBV9 ASSVKSLQLGDQPQH
TRBJ2-1 TRBV29-1 SVSRQVRSSYNEQF
TRBJ2-5 TRBV19 ASSIGGTRSQETQY
TRBJ2-5 TRBV11-2 ASSLGGQLETQY
TRBJ1-2 TRBV2 ASSLDRAVKGYT